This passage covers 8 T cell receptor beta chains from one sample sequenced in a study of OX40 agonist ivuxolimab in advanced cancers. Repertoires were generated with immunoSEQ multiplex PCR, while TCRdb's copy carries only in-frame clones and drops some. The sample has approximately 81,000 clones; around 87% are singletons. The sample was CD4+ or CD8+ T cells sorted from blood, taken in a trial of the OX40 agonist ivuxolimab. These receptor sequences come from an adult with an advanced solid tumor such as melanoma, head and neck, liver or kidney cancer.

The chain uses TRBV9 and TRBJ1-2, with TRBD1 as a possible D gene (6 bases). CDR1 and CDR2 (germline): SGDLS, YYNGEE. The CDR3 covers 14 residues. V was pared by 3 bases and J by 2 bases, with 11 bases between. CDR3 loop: CASSAGQSNYGYTF. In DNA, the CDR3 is TGTGCCAGCAGCGCCGGACAGTCCAACTATGGCTACACCTTC.

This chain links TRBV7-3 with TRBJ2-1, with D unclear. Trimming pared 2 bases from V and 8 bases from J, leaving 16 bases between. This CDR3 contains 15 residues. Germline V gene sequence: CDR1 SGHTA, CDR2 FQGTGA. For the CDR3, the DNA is TGTGCCAGCAGCTTATCCCTATCGGCTCGGGATGAGCAGTTCTTC. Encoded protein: CASSLSLSARDEQFF.

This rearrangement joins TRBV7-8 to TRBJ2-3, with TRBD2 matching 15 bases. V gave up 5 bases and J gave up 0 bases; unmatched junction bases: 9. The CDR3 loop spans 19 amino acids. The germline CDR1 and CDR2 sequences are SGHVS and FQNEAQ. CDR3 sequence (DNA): TGTGCCAGCAGCACGGGACTAGCGGGAGGATATTCTAGCACAGATACGCAGTATTTT. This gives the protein CASSTGLAGGYSSTDTQYF. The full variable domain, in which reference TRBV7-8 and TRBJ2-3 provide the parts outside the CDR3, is GAGVSQSPRYKVAKRGQDVALRCDPISGHVSLFWYQQALGQGPEFLTYFQNEAQLDKSGLPSDRFFAERPEGSVSTLKIQRTQQEDSAVYLCASSTGLAGGYSSTDTQYFGPGTRLTVL.

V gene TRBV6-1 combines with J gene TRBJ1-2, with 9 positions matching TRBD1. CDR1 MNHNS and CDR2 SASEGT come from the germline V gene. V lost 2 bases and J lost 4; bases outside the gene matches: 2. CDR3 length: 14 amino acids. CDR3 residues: CASSERQGVYGYTF. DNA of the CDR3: TGTGCCAGCAGTGAACGACAGGGGGTCTATGGCTACACCTTC.

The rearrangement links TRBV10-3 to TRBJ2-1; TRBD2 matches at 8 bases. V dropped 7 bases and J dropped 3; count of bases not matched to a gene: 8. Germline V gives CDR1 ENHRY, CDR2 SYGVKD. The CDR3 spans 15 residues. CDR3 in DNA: TGTGCCATCAATTCGGGACTAGGGAACTACAATGAGCAGTTCTTC. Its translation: CAINSGLGNYNEQFF.

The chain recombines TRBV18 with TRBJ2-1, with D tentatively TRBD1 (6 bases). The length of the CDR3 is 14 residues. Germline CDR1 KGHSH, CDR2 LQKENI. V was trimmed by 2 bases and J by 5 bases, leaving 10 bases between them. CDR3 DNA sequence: TGTGCCAGCTCACCAAAGACAGGTCACAATGAGCAGTTCTTC. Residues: CASSPKTGHNEQFF.

CDR3 residues: CASSLETAGVPYEQYF. Written as DNA, the CDR3 is TGTGCCAGCAGCTTGGAGACTGCGGGAGTCCCCTACGAGCAGTACTTC. The chain combines TRBV5-8 with TRBJ2-7; 7 nucleotides align to TRBD2. The CDR3 is 16 residues long. CDR1 is SGHTS, CDR2 YDEGEE, per germline. After removal of 0 bases from V and 2 bases from J, the junction contained 8 bases not matched to a gene.

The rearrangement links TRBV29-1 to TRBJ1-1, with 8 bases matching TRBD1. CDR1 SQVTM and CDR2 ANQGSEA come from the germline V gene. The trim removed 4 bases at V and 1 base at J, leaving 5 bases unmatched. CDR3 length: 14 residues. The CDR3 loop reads CSVAKQGGNTEAFF. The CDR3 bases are TGCAGCGTTGCCAAACAGGGGGGGAACACTGAAGCTTTCTTT. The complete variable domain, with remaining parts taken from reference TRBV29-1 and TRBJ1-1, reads SAVISQKPSRDICQRGTSLTIQCQVDSQVTMMFWYRQQPGQSLTLIATANQGSEATYESGFVIDKFPISRPNLTFSTLTVSNMSPEDSSIYLCSVAKQGGNTEAFFGQGTRLTVV.